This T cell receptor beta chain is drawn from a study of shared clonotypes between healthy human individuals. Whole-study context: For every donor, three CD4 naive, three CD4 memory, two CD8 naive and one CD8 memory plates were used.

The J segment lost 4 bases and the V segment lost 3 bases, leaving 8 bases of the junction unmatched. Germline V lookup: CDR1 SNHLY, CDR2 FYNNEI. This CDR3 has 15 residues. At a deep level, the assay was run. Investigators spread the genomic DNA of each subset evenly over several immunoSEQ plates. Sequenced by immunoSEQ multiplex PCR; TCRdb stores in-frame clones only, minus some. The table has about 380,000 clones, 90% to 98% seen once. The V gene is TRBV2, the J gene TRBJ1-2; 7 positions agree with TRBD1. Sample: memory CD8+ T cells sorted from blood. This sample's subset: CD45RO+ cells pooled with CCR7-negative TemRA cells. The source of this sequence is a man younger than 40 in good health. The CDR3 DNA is TGTGCCAGCAGTGACACAGGGGATCTGCCCTATGGCTACACCTTC. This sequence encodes CASSDTGDLPYGYTF.